The present T cell receptor (beta chain) was sequenced within a study of CD8+ T cells in alopecia areata. In the case of 5 or 6 patients, the CD4+ cells were sorted into CD25+CD127- cells. Sorting from PBMCs produced CD4+ and CD8+ T cells. This clone was observed a few times. Investigators isolated RNA and reverse transcribed it into cDNA to act as the sequencing template. Some clones are missing from TCRdb's copy, which holds only in-frame ones; the method was immunoSEQ multiplex PCR. The data hold tens of thousands of clones, with nearly 55% observed a single time. The CDR3 length is 16 residues. The V gene's germline CDR1 is SGHRS and CDR2 YFSETQ. Trimming stripped 2 bases from V and 1 base from J, with 12 bases between.

This TCR came from a human donor with alopecia areata. V usage is TRBV5-1 and J usage is TRBJ2-2, with D unclear. Source material: CD4+ Tregs sorted from blood. CDR3 sequence reads: CASSFVVSKNTGELFF. CDR3 DNA sequence: TGCGCCAGCAGCTTTGTAGTTTCGAAGAACACCGGGGAGCTGTTTTTT.